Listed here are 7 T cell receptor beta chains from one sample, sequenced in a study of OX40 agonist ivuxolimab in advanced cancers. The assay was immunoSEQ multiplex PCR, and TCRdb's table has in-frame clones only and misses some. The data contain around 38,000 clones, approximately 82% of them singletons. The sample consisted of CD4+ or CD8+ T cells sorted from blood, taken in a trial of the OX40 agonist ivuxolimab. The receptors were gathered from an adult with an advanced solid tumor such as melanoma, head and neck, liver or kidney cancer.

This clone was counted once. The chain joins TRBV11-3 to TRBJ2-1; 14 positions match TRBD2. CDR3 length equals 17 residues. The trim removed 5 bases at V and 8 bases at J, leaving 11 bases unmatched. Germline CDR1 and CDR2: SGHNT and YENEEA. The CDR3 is CASSPGLAGGRGDEQFF. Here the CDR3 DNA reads TGTGCCAGCAGCCCAGGACTAGCGGGAGGCCGGGGCGATGAGCAGTTCTTC.

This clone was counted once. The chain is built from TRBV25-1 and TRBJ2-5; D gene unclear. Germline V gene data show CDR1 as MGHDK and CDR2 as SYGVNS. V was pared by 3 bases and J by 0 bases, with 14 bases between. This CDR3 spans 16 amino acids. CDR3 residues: CASSDLQADYQETQYF. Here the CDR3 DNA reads TGTGCCAGCAGTGATCTGCAGGCCGATTACCAAGAGACCCAGTACTTC.

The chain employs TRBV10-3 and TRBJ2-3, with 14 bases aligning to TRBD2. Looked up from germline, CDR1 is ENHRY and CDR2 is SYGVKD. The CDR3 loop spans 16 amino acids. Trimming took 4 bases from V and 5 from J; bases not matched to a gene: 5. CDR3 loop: CAISVTSGRVEDTQYF. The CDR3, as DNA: TGTGCCATCAGTGTGACTAGCGGGAGGGTAGAAGATACGCAGTATTTT.

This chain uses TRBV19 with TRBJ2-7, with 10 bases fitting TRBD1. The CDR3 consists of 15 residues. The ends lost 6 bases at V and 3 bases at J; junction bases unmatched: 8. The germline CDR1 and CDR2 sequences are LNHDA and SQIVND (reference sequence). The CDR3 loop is CASSRTGGPGYEQYF. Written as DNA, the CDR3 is TGTGCCAGTAGCCGGACAGGGGGTCCCGGCTACGAGCAGTACTTC.

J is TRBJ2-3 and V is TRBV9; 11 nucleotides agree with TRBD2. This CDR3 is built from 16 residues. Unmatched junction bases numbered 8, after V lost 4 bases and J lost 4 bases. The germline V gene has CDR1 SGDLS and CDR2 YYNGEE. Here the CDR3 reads CASSPTRLAGPDTQYF. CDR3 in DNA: TGTGCCAGCAGCCCTACTCGACTAGCGGGGCCAGATACGCAGTATTTT. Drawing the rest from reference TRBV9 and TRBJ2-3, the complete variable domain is DSGVTQTPKHLITATGQRVTLRCSPRSGDLSVYWYQQSLDQGLQFLIQYYNGEERAKGNILERFSAQQFPDLHSELNLSSLELGDSALYFCASSPTRLAGPDTQYFGPGTRLTVL.

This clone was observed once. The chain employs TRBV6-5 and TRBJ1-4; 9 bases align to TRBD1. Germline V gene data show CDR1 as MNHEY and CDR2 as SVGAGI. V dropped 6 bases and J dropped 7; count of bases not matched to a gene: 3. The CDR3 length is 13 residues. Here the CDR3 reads CASSYRGREKLFF. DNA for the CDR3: TGTGCCAGCAGCTACAGGGGGCGTGAAAAACTGTTTTTT.

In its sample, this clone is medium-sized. In nucleotides, the CDR3 is TGTGCCAGCAGCTTAGATTCACAGACGTGGCGGGAGCAGTACTTC. Its protein product is CASSLDSQTWREQYF. The chain couples TRBV11-2 to TRBJ2-7; no clear D. V was shortened by 0 bases and J by 7 bases, with 16 bases between the two germline ends. CDR1 is SGHAT, CDR2 FQNNGV, per germline. This CDR3 is built from 15 residues.